The source of this T cell receptor (beta chain) is a study of shared clonotypes between healthy human individuals (dated by TCRdb to the early 2020s). With regard to the full study: A couple of women and a few men aged 18 to 49 years were included in the cohort. For each donor, three plates each were used for CD4 naive and CD4 memory, two plates were used for CD8 naive, and one plate was used for CD8 memory. To estimate repertoire size and how much clonotype sharing occurs between individuals, the study deeply sequenced the blood TCR repertoires of several healthy adults. Different laboratories and diverse techniques were used to prepare libraries and sequence TCR repertoires, to increase sequencing depth and limit assay-specific biases. Leukapheresis yielded between about 0.85 and 9 billion PBMCs per donor.

Using the deep immunoSEQ assay, TCR CDR3 regions were amplified from genomic DNA by multiplex PCR. For each cell subset, the extracted genomic DNA was distributed evenly across all wells of several immunoSEQ 96-well plates, and each plate served as one replicate. For sorted subsets, about 200 ng genomic DNA, equal to some 28,000 T cell genomes, was loaded into each replicate PCR. Purified libraries were measured with a Qubit 3.0 fluorometer, size-checked on a Bioanalyzer 2100, and measured again with the KAPA Library Quantification kit. A separate single-read 150-cycle Illumina NextSeq 550 flow cell was used to sequence each immunoSEQ 96-well plate. Per the source publication's procedure: The immunoSEQ output contained only junctional sequences without quality scores, so filtering could not match that applied to full-length reads. Sequences were annotated with PyIR, a Python wrapper for IgBLAST v1.9, using IMGT germline references to assign V/J genes and CDR3. Reads were filtered out if the reads had weak V/J assignments (E-value above 1e-6), no CDR3, stop codons, out-of-frame junctions, or ambiguous translated residues. V3J clonotypes were defined as sequences sharing the same inferred V gene, J gene, and CDR3 amino acid sequence. The percentage overlap between two repertoires was calculated by dividing the number of shared unique clonotypes by the size of the smaller repertoire. RTK rarefaction, the Chao1 estimator, and Recon v2.1 estimates of unobserved clonotypes were used to assess repertoire richness. For all TCRbeta clonotypes obtained by the gDNA method from a few donors, generation probabilities were computed with OLGA. TCRdb took this table from immuneACCESS and kept in-frame rearrangements with V and J called. Such tables lack part of the clones; where checked against another copy, unresolved V genes explain under half of the gap, and the rest is unexplained. The DNA gave D and trimming, while V, J and clone size come from that table. The sample has about 2.5 million clones on record, about nine tenths of them singletons. Of the sample, approximately 0.39% is held by the ten largest clones.

The donors were healthy, HIV-negative adults with no recently reported acute infections or vaccinations. Every donor was a Caucasian adult living in Nashville, Tennessee, USA. CD4+ T cells were enriched through magnetic negative selection, after which naive cells were positively selected on CD45RA and the remaining negative fraction served as the memory subset. Blood was obtained by leukapheresis, after which PBMCs were separated by Ficoll-Histopaque density gradient centrifugation and cryopreserved in liquid nitrogen vapor phase. Purity and quantity of every magnetically sorted T cell population were checked by analytical flow cytometry. Each sorted fraction had its genomic DNA isolated and then quantified by UV absorbance on a Nanodrop 2000c. Points the paper makes about the study in general: Approximately 5% of naive CD4, 3.5% of naive CD8, 2.3% of memory CD4, and approximately 0.39% of memory CD8 clonotypes were shared across a few donors. Sampling was limited to blood, and TCR repertoires in tissue likely differ from TCR repertoires in blood. The genetic and exposure-history diversity represented was limited by the small number of donors. Clonotypes shared by all four sorted-subset donors showed higher generation probabilities than non-shared clonotypes. Based on pairwise subsampling, the degree of clonotype sharing among donors was expected to be affected by sequencing depth. Naive subsets generally had larger estimated clonotype richness than memory subsets. Rarefaction of sorted-subset datasets indicated incomplete sequencing despite the large sequencing depth.

As regards this clone: What this receptor recognizes is not known. Base qualities are not provided; no much larger clone lies one nucleotide away.

V is shortened by 0 bases, J by 2 bases, and the region joining them spans 7 bases. The CDR3 covers 14 residues, taking in both the cysteine and the phenylalanine. Just CDR3 DNA is preserved here, 42 bases in frame from base 1. Via the germline V gene, CDR1 is SGHRS and CDR2 YFSETQ. The source material was naive CD4+ T cells from PBMCs. In the paper's terms, the cell subset or site label means: CD45RA+ positively selected. The receptor comes from a man aged 18 to 30 in good health. Some clones in this sample may be carry-over from other donors' samples. Recombination linked TRBV5-1 to TRBJ2-3; 5 matching bases give a weak D call of TRBD1. DNA sequence: TGCGCCAGCAGCTTGGCCAGGGTCACAGATACGCAGTATTTT. Its protein is CASSLARVTDTQYF. Reference TRBV5-1 and TRBJ2-3 genes cover what lies past the CDR3, so the full variable domain is KAGVTQTPRYLIKTRGQQVTLSCSPISGHRSVSWYQQTPGQGLQFLFEYFSETQRNKGNFPGRFSGRQFSNSRSEMNVSTLELGDSALYLCASSLARVTDTQYFGPGTRLTVL.